Described below is a single T cell receptor beta chain sequence and its context. The sample originates from a study of patients and donors after allogeneic stem cell transplantation. Each CDR3 protein gets one entry after TCRdb re-called the RT-PCR reads with MiXCR. The sample contains about 200,000 distinct CDR3 sequences, 41% of which appear only once. Germline CDR1 is MNHNY and CDR2 is SVGAGI (reference sequence). The CDR3 loop spans 11 amino acids. With 3 bases removed from V and 7 bases from J, the gap between germline ends came to 4 bases. The sequenced material came from blood, either unsorted or a sorted T cell fraction (not recorded which). J is TRBJ2-1 and V is TRBV6-6; the D is unclear. This receptor was obtained from a human donor who was either an allogeneic HSCT recipient or a stem cell or donor lymphocyte infusion donor (not recorded which). It is not recorded whose cells these are; they may come from a transplant donor. In DNA form, the CDR3 reads TGTGCCAGCAGTTATGATAATGAGCAGTTCTTC. As protein: CASSYDNEQFF.